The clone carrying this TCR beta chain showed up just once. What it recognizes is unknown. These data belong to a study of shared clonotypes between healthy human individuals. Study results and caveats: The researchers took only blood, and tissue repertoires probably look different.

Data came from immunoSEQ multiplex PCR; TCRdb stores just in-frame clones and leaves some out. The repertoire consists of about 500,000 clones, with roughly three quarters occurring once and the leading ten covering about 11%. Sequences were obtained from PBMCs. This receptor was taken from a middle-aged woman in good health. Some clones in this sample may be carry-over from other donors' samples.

Written as DNA, the CDR3 is TGTGCCAGCAGCTTTGGAAGCTCTGGAAACACCATATATTTT. Translated, it gives CASSFGSSGNTIYF. This chain joins TRBV11-2 and TRBJ1-3; no clear D. In germline, CDR1 is SGHAT, CDR2 FQNNGV. Between the trimmed V and J ends, which lost 3 bases and 0 bases, there was a span of 6 bases. This CDR3 is built from 14 residues.